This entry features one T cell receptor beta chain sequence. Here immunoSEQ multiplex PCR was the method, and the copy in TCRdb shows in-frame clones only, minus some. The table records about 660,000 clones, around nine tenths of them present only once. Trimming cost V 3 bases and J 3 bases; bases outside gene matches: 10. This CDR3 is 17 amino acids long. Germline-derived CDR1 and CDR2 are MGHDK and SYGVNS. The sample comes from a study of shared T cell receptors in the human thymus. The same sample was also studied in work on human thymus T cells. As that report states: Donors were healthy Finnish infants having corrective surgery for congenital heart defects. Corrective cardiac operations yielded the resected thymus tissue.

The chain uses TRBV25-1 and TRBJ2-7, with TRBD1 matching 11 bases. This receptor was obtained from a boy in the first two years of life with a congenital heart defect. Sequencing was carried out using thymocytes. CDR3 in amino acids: CASSDRFDGTGGYEQYF. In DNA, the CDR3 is TGTGCCAGCAGTGACCGTTTCGACGGGACAGGGGGCTACGAGCAGTACTTC.